This T cell receptor (beta chain) was sequenced in a study of shared clonotypes between healthy human individuals. The overall study: Sampling drew on donors who were a couple of women and a few men aged 18 to 49.

Whole-study results and caveats: Rarefaction indicated that sorted-subset sequencing remained incomplete although depth was large.

The V end lost 2 bases, the J end lost 1 base, and 0 bases lay between the germline ends. This CDR3 has 11 residues. Germline-derived CDR1 and CDR2 are PRHDT and FYEKMQ (reference sequence). Profiling relied on immunoSEQ multiplex PCR, and the TCRdb table lists in-frame clones only, not all of them. The table has around 1.5 million clones, roughly 98% seen once; the top ten hold about 0.4%. In regard to this clone: Its antigen is currently unknown. This sample also contains other DNA sequences that code for the same CDR3.

The chain links TRBV13 to TRBJ2-7; D is ambiguous. The material sequenced was naive CD4+ T cells sorted from blood. Subset: CD45RA+ positively selected. This TCR came from a young man in good health. CDR3 sequence reads: CASSLSYEQYF. The CDR3 DNA reads as TGTGCCAGCAGCTTATCCTACGAGCAGTACTTC.